This T cell receptor (beta chain) appears in the sequencing data of a study of cytotoxic CD8 clonotypes in ibrutinib-treated CLL. Study overall: The study included about a dozen relapsed/refractory and roughly 16 treatment-naive patients; 17 had IGHV unmutated disease. Mean productive templates were under 260,000; mean productive rearrangements were around 86,000. Study conclusions and caveats: Clonality measured at baseline exceeded age-matched healthy donors, tracking circulating CD8+ T-cell counts.

CDR1 LNHDA and CDR2 SQIVND come from the germline V gene (reference sequence). V lost 5 bases, J lost 3 bases, and 13 bases lay in between. The CDR3 sequence is 14 residues long. Deep sequencing aimed at 1 in 200,000 to 1 in 1 million T cells' resolution. The method was immunoSEQ multiplex PCR; TCRdb's version includes in-frame clones alone and lacks a portion of them. The repertoire has about 97,000 clones, 70% to 80% of them found once; the top ten carry around 24%. Notes on this clone: Its target is unknown.

The sequence came from a human donor with chronic lymphocytic leukemia. Sequencing used PBMCs, obtained after 24 months of ibrutinib treatment. The rearrangement links TRBV19 to TRBJ1-2; D possibly corresponds to TRBD1 (6 bases). CDR3: CASSLDRAYYGYTF. CDR3 coding DNA: TGTGCCAGTAGTTTGGACAGAGCCTACTATGGCTACACCTTC.